This T cell receptor beta chain was captured by sequencing in a study of cytomegalovirus exposure and HLA in healthy donors. General study findings and limits: The study flagged 150 to 200 TCR beta chains as cytomegalovirus-associated.

The PCR employed 60 Vbeta primers together with 13 Jbeta primers. The protocol was immunoSEQ multiplex PCR, while the TCRdb copy is restricted to in-frame clones and leaves out a portion. The data contain about 140,000 clones, around 82% of them singletons. Unmatched junction bases numbered 5, after V lost 4 bases and J lost 2 bases. This CDR3 comprises 16 residues. CDR1 is PRHDT, CDR2 FYEKMQ, per germline (reference sequence). In regard to this clone: Its antigen is undetermined.

The J gene is TRBJ2-3, the V gene TRBV13; 11 nucleotides align to TRBD2. The receptor was isolated from a woman in her thirties or forties in good health and CMV-seropositive. The specimen sequenced was PBMCs. CDR3 bases: TGTGCCAGCAGCTCGGGACTAGCGGACCTCACAGATACGCAGTATTTT. As protein: CASSSGLADLTDTQYF.